The 19 T cell receptor beta chains below were found in one sample sequenced in a study of blood T cell repertoires in COVID-19. The data were produced by immunoSEQ multiplex PCR, yet TCRdb's version contains in-frame clones alone and is incomplete. The sample holds 130,000 or so clones; 85% to 90% are singletons and the top ten take less than 2.5%. Sequencing was performed on peripheral blood. These receptors all stem from a man between 65 and 80 years old with active COVID-19.

The V gene is TRBV5-1, the J gene TRBJ1-4; the D gene is possibly TRBD1 (6 bases). With 0 bases removed from V and 5 bases from J, the gap between germline ends came to 11 bases. Per germline, CDR1 SGHRS and CDR2 YFSETQ. CDR3 length equals 15 residues. The CDR3 here is CASSLAGGRNEKLFF. The CDR3 DNA reads as TGCGCCAGCAGCTTGGCCGGGGGGCGGAATGAAAAACTGTTTTTT.

V is TRBV28 and J is TRBJ2-6; 8 bases are shared with TRBD1. Germline CDR1 reads MDHEN; CDR2 reads SYDVKM. This CDR3 spans 18 amino acids. Trimming at V came to 4 bases and at J to 3 bases, leaving 11 bases not matched to a gene. The CDR3 loop reads CASSSPTGGYGGANVLTF. The CDR3 DNA is TGTGCCAGCAGTTCCCCAACAGGGGGATATGGTGGGGCCAACGTCCTGACTTTC.

This clone appeared a single time. The junction and the germline gene differ at one end; a read error may be behind it. For the CDR3, the DNA is TGTGCCAGCAGCTTAGGCGGGACTAGCGGGAACAAGGAGCAGTTCTTC. Its translation is CASSLGGTSGNKEQFF. The chain uses TRBV7-2 and TRBJ2-1; 13 bases line up with TRBD2. The CDR3 sequence is 16 residues long. Germline V lookup: CDR1 SGHTA, CDR2 FQGNSA.

V is TRBV5-1 and J is TRBJ2-7; D unclear. This CDR3 region has 13 residues. V lost 2 bases to trimming and J lost 2 bases, with 8 bases between them. Germline V gene lookup returns CDR1 SGHRS and CDR2 YFSETQ. CDR3 nucleotide sequence: TGCGCCAGCAGCTTCACCCTAGCCTACGAGCAGTACTTC. The encoded protein is CASSFTLAYEQYF.

The chain carries TRBV7-9 and TRBJ2-1; possibly TRBD1 for D (6 bases). The CDR3 runs to 15 residues. CDR1 SEHNR and CDR2 FQNEAQ come from the germline V gene (reference sequence). V was cut by 4 bases and J by 3 bases, with 13 bases left in between. The CDR3, as DNA: TGTGCCAGCAGCTCCGGACAGCTATTCTACAATGAGCAGTTCTTC. Translation: CASSSGQLFYNEQFF. The full variable domain, with the rest looked up from reference TRBV7-9 and TRBJ2-1, is DTGVSQNPRHKITKRGQNVTFRCDPISEHNRLYWYRQTLGQGPEFLTYFQNEAQLEKSRLLSDRFSAERPKGSFSTLEIQRTEQGDSAMYLCASSSGQLFYNEQFFGPGTRLTVL.

This clone came up a few times. The chain links TRBV5-4 to TRBJ1-1, with D tentatively TRBD1 (6 bases). Between the trimmed V and J ends, which lost 5 bases and 5 bases, there was a span of 19 bases. Germline-derived CDR1 and CDR2 are SGHNT and YYREEE (reference sequence). The CDR3 is made up of 15 amino acids. In DNA form, the CDR3 reads TGTGCCAGCAGGCGGAACAGGGAGCCGAATACTGAAGCTTTCTTT. Translation gives CASRRNREPNTEAFF.

This chain links TRBV19 with TRBJ1-5, with 8 bases that match TRBD1. Germline V CDR1 and CDR2: LNHDA, SQIVND (reference sequence). The CDR3 consists of 16 residues. The ends lost 2 bases at V and 4 bases at J; junction bases unmatched: 7. CDR3 protein: CASSILGTGFNQPQHF. CDR3 nucleotides: TGTGCCAGTAGTATATTGGGGACAGGCTTTAATCAGCCCCAGCATTTT.

This rearrangement joins TRBV10-3 to TRBJ2-7; 8 bases agree with TRBD2. V dropped 2 bases and J dropped 4; count of bases not matched to a gene: 10. This CDR3 contains 16 residues. CDR1 and CDR2 (germline): ENHRY, SYGVKD. CDR3 residues: CAISEPGGGFGYEQYF. CDR3 sequence (DNA): TGTGCCATCAGTGAGCCGGGGGGGGGTTTTGGGTACGAGCAGTACTTC.

The chain recombines TRBV7-6 with TRBJ2-1; 8 bases fit TRBD2. V dropped 5 bases and J dropped 7; count of bases not matched to a gene: 10. The CDR3 length is 15 residues. Germline V gives CDR1 SGHVS, CDR2 FNYEAQ. CDR3 nucleotide sequence: TGTGCCAGCAGCCCCTTTGGTAGCGGGAATAATGAGCAGTTCTTC. Its protein is CASSPFGSGNNEQFF.

This clone appeared a single time. The chain links TRBV6-5 to TRBJ1-1, with TRBD1 matching 9 bases. V was pared by 4 bases and J by 2 bases, with 5 bases of the junction left unmatched. In germline, CDR1 is MNHEY, CDR2 SVGAGI. The CDR3 totals 15 residues. The CDR3 here is CASSWRQGVNTEAFF. CDR3 nucleotides: TGTGCCAGCAGTTGGAGACAGGGGGTAAACACTGAAGCTTTCTTT.

The chain combines TRBV11-2 with TRBJ2-5, with TRBD1 matching 10 bases. The CDR3 has 15 amino acids. Germline CDR1 reads SGHAT; CDR2 reads FQNNGV. Losses at the gene ends were 3 bases for V and 3 bases for J; bases not matched to a gene: 4. CDR3 sequence (DNA): TGTGCCAGCAGCTTGGGACAGGGGATAGAAGAGACCCAGTACTTC. Translated: CASSLGQGIEETQYF.

The chain links TRBV5-1 to TRBJ2-1; a weak D match, TRBD2 (5 bases). Trimming took off 1 base at V and 2 bases at J, with 10 bases between the two ends. CDR3 length: 15 residues. Germline V gene lookup returns CDR1 SGHRS and CDR2 YFSETQ. The CDR3 spells CASSLSSLTYNEQFF. The CDR3 bases are TGCGCCAGCAGCTTGTCTAGCCTCACCTACAATGAGCAGTTCTTC.

The chain recombines TRBV5-6 with TRBJ2-3; 13 bases match TRBD2. Germline values: CDR1 SGHDT, CDR2 YYEEEE. Losses at the gene ends were 4 bases for V and 3 bases for J; bases not matched to a gene: 8. The CDR3 loop spans 17 amino acids. CDR3 nucleotides: TGTGCCAGCAGCCTTGGACTAGCGGGAGCGAGGACAGATACGCAGTATTTT. Amino acids: CASSLGLAGARTDTQYF.

The gene calls are TRBV2 and TRBJ1-2, with D possibly TRBD1 on 5 matching bases. Trimming took off 7 bases at V and 6 bases at J, with 24 bases between the two ends. CDR1 and CDR2 from the germline V gene are SNHLY and FYNNEI. The CDR3 is 16 amino acids. CDR3 nucleotides: TGTGCCAGCACGAAGGGGAACAGCCTATCCGCCGATGGCTACACCTTC. Its translation: CASTKGNSLSADGYTF.

The CDR3 DNA is TGCAGTGCTAGTCGGCCTAGCGGAACCAATGAGCAGTTCTTC. Residues: CSASRPSGTNEQFF. The gene calls are TRBV20-1 and TRBJ2-1; TRBD2 aligns across 7 bases. V gave up 3 bases and J gave up 6 bases; unmatched junction bases: 8. The CDR3 consists of 14 residues. Germline values: CDR1 DFQATT, CDR2 SNEGSKA (reference sequence).

V usage is TRBV5-1 and J usage is TRBJ2-3, with TRBD2 identical over 7 bases. The germline CDR1 and CDR2 sequences are SGHRS and YFSETQ. This CDR3 has 15 amino acids. V lost 2 bases and J lost 2; bases outside the gene matches: 5. CDR3 DNA: TGCGCCAGCAGCTTTGCTAGCGGAAACACAGATACGCAGTATTTT. This translates into CASSFASGNTDTQYF.

The chain combines TRBV7-2 with TRBJ1-1; tentatively, D is TRBD1 (5 bases). Germline values: CDR1 SGHTA, CDR2 FQGNSA. The ends were cut back, 3 bases at V and 1 base at J, with 12 bases in the middle. The CDR3 is 15 residues long. CDR3 sequence (DNA): TGTGCCAGCAGCTTCCGGGACTCCAGGAACACTGAAGCTTTCTTT. As protein: CASSFRDSRNTEAFF.

This clone was recorded only once. The chain joins TRBV28 to TRBJ2-5; TRBD2 aligns across 8 bases. The CDR3 runs to 14 residues. V gave up 6 bases and J gave up 3 bases; unmatched junction bases: 6. In germline, CDR1 is MDHEN, CDR2 SYDVKM. CDR3 DNA sequence: TGTGCCAGCAGCCCGGTGACTAGCGAAGAGACCCAGTACTTC. It specifies CASSPVTSEETQYF.

This sequence joins TRBV7-6 and TRBJ2-2, with 15 nucleotides matching TRBD2. J lost 5 bases, V lost 3 bases, and 4 bases had no gene match. Germline values: CDR1 SGHVS, CDR2 FNYEAQ. The CDR3 runs 17 residues. The CDR3 sequence: CASSLGLAGGGTGELFF. For the CDR3, the DNA is TGTGCCAGCAGCTTGGGACTAGCGGGAGGAGGAACCGGGGAGCTGTTTTTT.